This T cell receptor (beta chain) appears in the sequencing data of a study of blood T cell repertoires in COVID-19. Study-level background: The United States, Italy and Spain provided the acute and convalescent COVID-19 samples. T cells, B-cell-depleted T cells, or PBMCs provided the cDNA or gDNA that served as material.

Produced via immunoSEQ multiplex PCR; TCRdb's table is partial and in-frame only. Here the sample spans about 120,000 clones, approximately 90% being singletons. V was shortened by 5 bases and J by 1 base, with 8 bases between the two germline ends. The CDR3 has 14 residues. The germline V gene has CDR1 SEHNR and CDR2 FQNEAQ (reference sequence). The source of this sequence is a woman in her 50s with acute or convalescent COVID-19. The V and J genes are TRBV7-9 and TRBJ2-2, with a tentative D call TRBD2 (6 bases). Sequencing was carried out using peripheral blood. The CDR3 protein is CASSGRGNTGELFF. CDR3 DNA sequence: TGTGCCAGCAGCGGGCGGGGGAACACCGGGGAGCTGTTTTTT.